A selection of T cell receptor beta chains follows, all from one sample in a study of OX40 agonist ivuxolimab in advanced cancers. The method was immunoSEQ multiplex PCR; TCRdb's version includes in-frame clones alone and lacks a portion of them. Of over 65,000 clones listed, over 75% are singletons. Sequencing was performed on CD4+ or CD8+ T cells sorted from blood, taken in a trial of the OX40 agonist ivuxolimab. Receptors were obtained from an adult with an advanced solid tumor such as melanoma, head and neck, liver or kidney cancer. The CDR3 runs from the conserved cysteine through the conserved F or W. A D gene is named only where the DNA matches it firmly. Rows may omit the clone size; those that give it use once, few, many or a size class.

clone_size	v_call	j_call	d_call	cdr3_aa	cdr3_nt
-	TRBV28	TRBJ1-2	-	CASSSGEVNYGYTF	TGTGCCAGCAGTTCGGGGGAGGTGAACTATGGCTACACCTTC
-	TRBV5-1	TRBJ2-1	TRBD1	CASSAAPQGTEQFF	TGCGCCAGCAGCGCTGCCCCACAGGGGACTGAGCAGTTCTTC
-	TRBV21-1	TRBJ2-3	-	CASSKGGGRERGTDTQYF	TGTGCCAGCAGCAAAGGAGGCGGGAGGGAGAGGGGCACAGATACGCAGTATTTT
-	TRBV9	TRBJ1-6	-	CASSVGGHGSDSPLHF	TGTGCCAGCAGCGTAGGGGGACATGGCTCGGATTCACCCCTCCACTTT
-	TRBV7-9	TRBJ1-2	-	CASSSGAPGSYTF	TGTGCCAGCAGCTCGGGGGCCCCAGGTTCCTACACCTTC
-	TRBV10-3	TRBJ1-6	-	CAISSPTESSYNSPLHF	TGTGCCATCAGCTCCCCGACGGAGAGCTCCTATAATTCACCCCTCCACTTT
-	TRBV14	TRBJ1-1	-	CASSQDYSQRAEAFF	TGTGCCAGCAGCCAAGACTACAGTCAGAGGGCTGAAGCTTTCTTT
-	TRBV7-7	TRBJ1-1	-	CASSYNLNTEAFF	TGTGCCAGCAGCTACAACCTGAACACTGAAGCTTTCTTT
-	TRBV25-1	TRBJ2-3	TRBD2	CASTGGLAGASTDTQYF	TGTGCCAGCACTGGGGGGCTAGCGGGAGCTAGCACAGATACGCAGTATTTT
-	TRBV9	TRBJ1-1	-	CASSVVGHMNTEAFF	TGTGCCAGCAGCGTAGTCGGACACATGAACACTGAAGCTTTCTTT
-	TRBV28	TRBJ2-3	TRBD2	CVSSETSRFPDTQYF	TGTGTCAGCTCGGAGACTAGCCGGTTTCCAGATACGCAGTATTTT
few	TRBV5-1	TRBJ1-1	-	CASSLGAEAFF	TGCGCCAGCAGCTTGGGGGCTGAAGCTTTCTTT
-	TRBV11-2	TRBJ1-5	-	CASSPDGWQPQHF	TGTGCCAGCAGCCCCGATGGGTGGCAGCCCCAGCATTTT
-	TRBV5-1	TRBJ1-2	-	CASSPGTSEIYYGYTF	TGCGCCAGCAGCCCCGGGACTTCGGAAATTTACTATGGCTACACCTTC
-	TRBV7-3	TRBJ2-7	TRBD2	CASSPAGALYEQYF	TGTGCCAGCAGCCCAGCGGGAGCTTTGTACGAGCAGTACTTC
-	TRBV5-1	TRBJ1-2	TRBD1	CASSSRPGQGDGYTF	TGCGCCAGCAGCTCACGACCCGGACAGGGAGATGGCTACACCTTC
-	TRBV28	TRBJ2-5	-	CASSFLPGRQETQYF	TGTGCCAGCAGTTTTCTCCCAGGGCGACAAGAGACCCAGTACTTC
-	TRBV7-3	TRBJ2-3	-	CASSQSEVANTDTQYF	TGTGCCAGCAGCCAATCCGAGGTAGCGAACACAGATACGCAGTATTTT